This T cell receptor beta chain was retrieved from a study of CD8 T cells in Susac syndrome. Turning to this clonotype: The antigen is not known.

Study-wide findings and caveats: Regarding the TCR sequencing and HLA analysis, the study admitted that a relatively small number of individuals were involved.

Germline loops: CDR1 MGHRA, CDR2 YSYEKL. This CDR3 is 15 amino acids long. Trimming removed 0 bases at V and 8 bases at J, with 16 bases between. RNA amounts of roughly 0.45 to 1 ug underwent reverse transcription with random hexamers. An immunoSEQ multiplex PCR amplified TCR beta CDR3 over 54 Vbeta and 13 Jbeta. TCRdb used MiXCR to reprocess the immunoSEQ multiplex PCR reads, holding one entry per CDR3 protein. Of 130,000 to 150,000 distinct CDR3 sequences in the sample, approximately 96% were seen once. Diagnostic criteria defined recently for definite or probable disease were met by the Susac syndrome patients. The authors negatively isolated CD8+ and CD4+ T cells and FACS-enriched TEMRA cells.

Input material: CD4+ T cells from PBMCs. V is TRBV4-1 and J is TRBJ1-2, with D possibly TRBD1 on 6 matching bases. The receptor comes from a human donor with Susac syndrome. CDR3 nucleotides: TGCGCCAGCAGCCAAGATCTCGGGGGGCGTGGGGGCTACACCTTC. This sequence encodes CASSQDLGGRGGYTF.